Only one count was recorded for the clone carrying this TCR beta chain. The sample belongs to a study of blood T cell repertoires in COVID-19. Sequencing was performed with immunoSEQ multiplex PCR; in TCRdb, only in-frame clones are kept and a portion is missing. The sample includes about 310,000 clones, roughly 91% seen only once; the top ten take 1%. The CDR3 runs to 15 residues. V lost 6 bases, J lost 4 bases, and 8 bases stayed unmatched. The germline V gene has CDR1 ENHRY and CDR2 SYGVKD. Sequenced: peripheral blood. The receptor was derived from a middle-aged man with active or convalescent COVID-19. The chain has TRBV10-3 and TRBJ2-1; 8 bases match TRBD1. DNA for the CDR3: TGTGCCATCAGAGAACGACAGGGGTTATACAATGAGCAGTTCTTC. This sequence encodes CAIRERQGLYNEQFF.